Presented here are 9 T cell receptor beta chains from one specimen sequenced in a study of radiation and T cells in renal cell carcinoma. Sample treatment: 15 Gy SBRT to primary tumor, nephrectomy 4 weeks later. Profiling relied on immunoSEQ multiplex PCR, and the TCRdb table lists in-frame clones only, not all of them. This sample has 20,000 or so clones; around 50% occur once, and the top ten carry over 9.5%. The sequences come from tumor tissue, collected from a patient whose treatment included radiotherapy and nephrectomy. Every receptor here comes from a man between 45 and 60 years old with renal cell carcinoma.

This clone came up a few times. V gene TRBV2 combines with J gene TRBJ2-5; D unclear. From germline, CDR1 is SNHLY and CDR2 FYNNEI. V lost 7 bases and J lost 1, with 4 bases in between. The CDR3 contains 11 residues. The DNA for the CDR3 is TGTGCCAGCATGCGCCAAGAGACCCAGTACTTC. As protein: CASMRQETQYF.

This sequence joins TRBV6-1 and TRBJ1-6, with a possible D match to TRBD1 (5 bases). Trimming pared 1 base from V and 1 base from J, leaving 11 bases between. Germline CDR1 MNHNS, CDR2 SASEGT. This CDR3 spans 17 amino acids. CDR3 residues: CASSEGGGGSYNSPLHF. DNA for the CDR3: TGTGCCAGCAGTGAAGGTGGTGGGGGTTCCTATAATTCACCCCTCCACTTT.

With regard to this clone: One end of the junction does not line up with germline, which may come from a read error. J is TRBJ2-3 and V is TRBV4-1; D ambiguous. CDR3 length: 14 amino acids. Looked up from germline, CDR1 is MGHRA and CDR2 is YSYEKL. This chain's CDR3 is CASSQERWSDTQYF. Here the CDR3 DNA reads TGTGCCAGCAGCCAAGAAAGGTGGTCAGATACGCAGTATTTT.

V gene TRBV18 combines with J gene TRBJ1-1, with a weak D call TRBD1 (5 bases). In germline, CDR1 is KGHSH, CDR2 LQKENI. V was clipped by 0 bases and J by 3 bases, with 14 bases between them. This CDR3 spans 16 amino acids. The CDR3 DNA reads TGTGCCAGCTCACCACCAGGGGCTCATGGACACACTGAAGCTTTCTTT. Amino acids: CASSPPGAHGHTEAFF.

This clone was seen a handful of times. V gene TRBV7-9 combines with J gene TRBJ2-2; tentatively, D is TRBD2 (6 bases). V lost 2 bases, J lost 4 bases, and 11 bases lay in between. CDR1 is SEHNR, CDR2 FQNEAQ, per germline (reference sequence). This CDR3 comprises 15 residues. CDR3 region: CASSLTGRITGELFF. The CDR3 region has the DNA TGTGCCAGCAGCTTAACCGGGAGAATCACCGGGGAGCTGTTTTTT.

The rearrangement joins TRBV5-4 to TRBJ2-3; 12 positions match TRBD2. Losses at the gene ends were 4 bases for V and 0 bases for J; bases not matched to a gene: 3. Germline V gene lookup returns CDR1 SGHNT and CDR2 YYREEE (reference sequence). This CDR3 contains 16 residues. The CDR3 nucleotides read TGTGCCAGCAGCCGAGGACTAGCGGGGAGCACAGATACGCAGTATTTT. Protein sequence: CASSRGLAGSTDTQYF.

This clone has a single count. J is TRBJ1-2 and V is TRBV30, with 7 bases identical to TRBD1. CDR1 and CDR2 (germline): GTSNPN, SVGIG (reference sequence). With V trimmed by 1 base and J by 2 bases, 4 bases remained unmatched. The CDR3 runs 14 residues. The CDR3, as DNA: TGTGCCTGGAGTGCCCTGACAGGGAACTATGGCTACACCTTC. It translates to CAWSALTGNYGYTF.

This rearrangement joins TRBV5-1 to TRBJ1-1; D ambiguous. CDR1 and CDR2 (germline): SGHRS, YFSETQ. V was shortened by 5 bases and J by 2 bases, with 16 bases between the two germline ends. The CDR3 extends over 15 amino acids. The chain's CDR3 is CASRMSPEVNTEAFF. CDR3 nucleotides: TGCGCCAGCAGAATGAGTCCGGAAGTTAACACTGAAGCTTTCTTT.

The rearrangement joins TRBV7-2 to TRBJ2-7; D is perhaps TRBD2 (7 bases). V gave up 6 bases and J gave up 6 bases, with 15 bases separating them. Germline values: CDR1 SGHTA, CDR2 FQGNSA. CDR3 length: 13 residues. CDR3 in amino acids: CASSPGEGREQYF. The CDR3 coding sequence is TGTGCCAGCAGTCCAGGGGAGGGTCGCGAGCAGTACTTC.